This T cell receptor beta chain was identified in a study of cytomegalovirus exposure and HLA in healthy donors. Across the whole study: The early release's HLA-typed donors yielded roughly 85 million unique TCRs. Study-wide results and limits: When analyzed later, the rates of TCR association showed variation by HLA locus, with DRB1 the most and HLA-C the fewest. In an earlier analysis, most TCR beta V segments were productive about 87% or about 30% of the time. Listed as cytomegalovirus-associated were 150 to 200 TCR beta chains.

Researchers ran the PCR with 60 Vbeta and 13 Jbeta primers. Sequenced by immunoSEQ multiplex PCR; TCRdb stores in-frame clones only, minus some. Found here are roughly 150,000 clones, 70% to 80% of them singletons; the top ten hold approximately 2%. CDR3 length: 13 residues. Trimming left V 7 bases short and J 5 bases short, with 11 bases between. Germline CDR1 is MNHNS and CDR2 is SASEGT. Concerning this clone itself: Its specificity is not known.

The sequencing input was PBMCs. The clonotype comes from a man aged 25 to 45 in good health and CMV-seronegative. This chain links TRBV6-1 with TRBJ1-4, with D uncertain. In DNA form, the CDR3 reads TGTGCCAGCAAGAGAGGGCAGAATGAAAAACTGTTTTTT. This sequence encodes CASKRGQNEKLFF.